A single sample gave rise to the 26 T cell receptor beta chains below, sequenced in a study of cytomegalovirus exposure and HLA in healthy donors. The PCR used 60 Vbeta and 13 Jbeta primers. The table came from immunoSEQ multiplex PCR; TCRdb's copy has only in-frame clones and leaves some out. Recorded for this sample: 95,000 to 150,000 clones. Sequenced input: PBMCs. Receptors originate from a young man in good health and CMV-seronegative.

This chain connects TRBV5-1 to TRBJ1-1; 8 bases map to TRBD1. Germline values: CDR1 SGHRS, CDR2 YFSETQ. Trimming cost V 1 base and J 4 bases; bases outside gene matches: 3. There are 14 residues in the CDR3. CDR3 region: CASSLQGAITEAFF. CDR3 sequence (DNA): TGCGCCAGCAGCTTGCAGGGGGCGATCACTGAAGCTTTCTTT.

As to this clone: Different DNA sequences within this sample yield the same CDR3. J is TRBJ1-5 and V is TRBV5-4; D possibly corresponds to TRBD1 (5 bases). The CDR3 is 14 amino acids. Trimming cost V 4 bases and J 1 base, with 9 bases left between them. Germline CDR1 reads SGHNT; CDR2 reads YYREEE (reference sequence). CDR3 sequence reads: CASSLGGSNQPQHF. DNA for the CDR3: TGTGCCAGCAGCCTCGGGGGGAGCAATCAGCCCCAGCATTTT.

This chain uses TRBV6-5 with TRBJ2-4; D is unclear. CDR1 and CDR2 from the germline V gene are MNHEY and SVGAGI. There are 13 residues in the CDR3. Trimming stripped 2 bases from V and 5 bases from J, with 7 bases between. CDR3 sequence reads: CASSYVGQNIQYF. The CDR3 nucleotides are TGTGCCAGCAGTTACGTGGGCCAAAACATTCAGTACTTC.

This rearrangement joins TRBV28 to TRBJ2-7; tentatively, D is TRBD2 (5 bases). Per germline, CDR1 MDHEN and CDR2 SYDVKM. Between the trimmed V and J ends, which lost 3 bases and 0 bases, there was a span of 12 bases. The CDR3 extends over 15 amino acids. The CDR3 loop is CASSFRAANSYEQYF. The CDR3 region has the DNA TGTGCCAGCAGTTTTCGAGCGGCGAACTCCTACGAGCAGTACTTC.

The rearrangement joins TRBV19 to TRBJ1-1, with TRBD1 identical over 7 bases. From germline, CDR1 is LNHDA and CDR2 SQIVND (reference sequence). The V segment lost 2 bases and the J segment 0 bases; nucleotides outside the gene matches: 6. This CDR3 spans 16 amino acids. CDR3 in amino acids: CASSISKGQMNTEAFF. The CDR3 DNA is TGTGCCAGTAGTATATCGAAGGGACAGATGAACACTGAAGCTTTCTTT.

V and J are TRBV28 and TRBJ2-7; D perhaps matches TRBD2 (6 bases). The V end was cut by 6 bases, the J end by 0 bases, with 15 bases between. Germline-derived CDR1 and CDR2 are MDHEN and SYDVKM. The CDR3 has 15 residues. As DNA, the CDR3 is TGTGCCAGCAGGTTTACAGGAGGGAGCTCCTACGAGCAGTACTTC. Protein product: CASRFTGGSSYEQYF.

As DNA, the CDR3 is TGTGCCAGTAGTAGACAGGGAAGCTCCTACGAGCAGTACTTC. Its protein is CASSRQGSSYEQYF. V is TRBV19 and J is TRBJ2-7; 7 positions agree with TRBD1. The CDR3 is 14 residues long. Germline loops: CDR1 LNHDA, CDR2 SQIVND (reference sequence). The trim removed 4 bases at V and 0 bases at J, leaving 3 bases unmatched.

V usage is TRBV28 and J usage is TRBJ2-7, with D possibly TRBD2 on 7 matching bases. CDR3 size: 16 residues. CDR1 is MDHEN, CDR2 SYDVKM, per germline. Trimming removed 5 bases at V and 4 bases at J, with 21 bases between. The CDR3 protein is CASSPHSKGGRYEQYF. In nucleotides, the CDR3 is TGTGCCAGCAGTCCCCACAGCAAGGGGGGGCGTTACGAGCAGTACTTC.

Comment on this clone: The same CDR3 is also encoded by other DNA sequences in this sample. The DNA of the CDR3 is TGTGCCAGCAGCTTATCGGGAAACACTGAAGCTTTCTTT. This encodes CASSLSGNTEAFF. The chain links TRBV7-9 to TRBJ1-1; no reliable D call. Germline V gene lookup returns CDR1 SEHNR and CDR2 FQNEAQ (reference sequence). V was pared by 2 bases and J by 2 bases, with 6 bases between. The CDR3 is 13 amino acids. Drawing the rest from reference TRBV7-9 and TRBJ1-1, the complete variable domain is DTGVSQNPRHKITKRGQNVTFRCDPISEHNRLYWYRQTLGQGPEFLTYFQNEAQLEKSRLLSDRFSAERPKGSFSTLEIQRTEQGDSAMYLCASSLSGNTEAFFGQGTRLTVV.

The chain couples TRBV7-2 to TRBJ2-1; D not resolved. Germline loops: CDR1 SGHTA, CDR2 FQGNSA. The CDR3 extends over 13 amino acids. The V gene lost 4 bases and the J gene lost 12 bases, with 16 bases spanning the gap. For the CDR3, the DNA is TGTGCCAGCAGCTACGAACGACCCCGAGGGCAGTTCTTC. It codes for CASSYERPRGQFF.

V and J are TRBV5-6 and TRBJ1-1, with unresolved D. V shed 4 bases and J shed 6 bases, with 13 bases lying between them. Germline CDR1 is SGHDT and CDR2 is YYEEEE. CDR3 size: 13 residues. The CDR3 sequence: CASSPPGYSEAFF. The CDR3 DNA reads TGTGCCAGCAGCCCCCCAGGATATTCTGAAGCTTTCTTT.

V is TRBV7-9 and J is TRBJ2-5; tentative D call: TRBD2 (6 bases). From germline, CDR1 is SEHNR and CDR2 FQNEAQ (reference sequence). V shed 6 bases and J shed 5 bases, with 16 bases lying between them. The CDR3 runs 14 residues. In DNA, the CDR3 is TGTGCCAGCAGAAGTAGCGTAGGGAGGGAGACCCAGTACTTC. Its protein product is CASRSSVGRETQYF.

The chain combines TRBV19 with TRBJ1-1; TRBD1 is a possible D gene (6 bases). V gave up 6 bases and J gave up 3 bases, with 11 bases separating them. CDR1 is LNHDA and CDR2 is SQIVND in the germline V gene (reference sequence). CDR3 length equals 13 residues. The CDR3 loop is CASSPYRDTEAFF. The CDR3 coding sequence is TGTGCCAGTAGCCCCTACAGGGACACTGAAGCTTTCTTT.

This chain joins TRBV9 and TRBJ2-1; 8 nucleotides match TRBD2. Germline V gene data show CDR1 as SGDLS and CDR2 as YYNGEE. Losses at the gene ends were 4 bases for V and 3 bases for J; bases not matched to a gene: 6. This CDR3 contains 15 residues. The CDR3 loop is CASSSAGGSYNEQFF. The CDR3 DNA sequence: TGTGCCAGCAGCTCCGCGGGGGGAAGCTACAATGAGCAGTTCTTC.

The V gene is TRBV2, the J gene TRBJ2-7, with TRBD2 matching over 14 bases. This CDR3 has 14 residues. CDR1 and CDR2 from the germline V gene are SNHLY and FYNNEI. After removal of 8 bases from V and 5 bases from J, the junction contained 5 bases not matched to a gene. CDR3 bases: TGTGCCAGCGGTGGACTAGCGGGAGGACACGAGCAGTACTTC. It encodes CASGGLAGGHEQYF. Filled out from reference TRBV2 and TRBJ2-7, the complete variable domain reads EPEVTQTPSHQVTQMGQEVILRCVPISNHLYFYWYRQILGQKVEFLVSFYNNEISEKSEIFDDQFSVERPDGSNFTLKIRSTKLEDSAMYFCASGGLAGGHEQYFGPGTRLTVT.

The rearrangement joins TRBV15 to TRBJ2-1; 7 nucleotides agree with TRBD2. The germline CDR1 and CDR2 sequences are LNHNV and YYDKDF (reference sequence). Unmatched junction bases numbered 8, after V lost 0 bases and J lost 9 bases. The CDR3 spans 15 residues. The CDR3 DNA is TGTGCCACCAGCAGAGAGGTAGCGGGCGCGACTGAGCAGTTCTTC. Translation: CATSREVAGATEQFF.

This rearrangement joins TRBV2 to TRBJ2-5; TRBD1 might be the D (6 bases). This CDR3 region has 13 residues. Trimming took 6 bases from V and 5 from J, leaving 13 bases between them. Per the germline V gene, CDR1 is SNHLY and CDR2 is FYNNEI. The CDR3 DNA reads TGTGCCAGCAGGCGGACAGAGGTCGAGACCCAGTACTTC. The encoded protein is CASRRTEVETQYF. The variable domain in full, with the rest retrieved from reference TRBV2 and TRBJ2-5, is EPEVTQTPSHQVTQMGQEVILRCVPISNHLYFYWYRQILGQKVEFLVSFYNNEISEKSEIFDDQFSVERPDGSNFTLKIRSTKLEDSAMYFCASRRTEVETQYFGPGTRLLVL.

As for this clone: The sample holds other DNA sequences that translate to the same CDR3. The rearrangement links TRBV6-4 to TRBJ2-3; TRBD2 aligns across 11 bases. V was clipped by 3 bases and J by 1 base; unmatched bases: 0. Germline CDR1 MRHNA, CDR2 SNTAGT. The length of the CDR3 is 15 residues. The CDR3 nucleotides are TGTGCCAGCAGTGAGACTAGCGGGGGCACAGATACGCAGTATTTT. It codes for CASSETSGGTDTQYF.

The chain joins TRBV4-1 to TRBJ1-4; 8 bases map to TRBD1. The CDR3 has 14 amino acids. Germline V gene data show CDR1 as MGHRA and CDR2 as YSYEKL. J was trimmed by 5 bases and V by 4 bases; bases with no gene match: 3. The CDR3 nucleotides are TGCGCCAGCAGCCTAAGGACAGGGAATGAAAAACTGTTTTTT. Encoded protein: CASSLRTGNEKLFF.

This sequence joins TRBV7-9 and TRBJ1-5; 8 bases map to TRBD1. The CDR3 has 14 amino acids. Trimming took 5 bases from V and 4 from J; bases not matched to a gene: 4. The V gene's germline CDR1 is SEHNR and CDR2 FQNEAQ (reference sequence). The CDR3 region is CASSDTGGNQPQHF. CDR3 nucleotides: TGTGCCAGCAGCGATACAGGGGGAAATCAGCCCCAGCATTTT.

The V and J genes are TRBV2 and TRBJ1-2; D unresolved. V was pared by 7 bases and J by 0 bases, with 9 bases between. The CDR3 is 13 amino acids. CDR1 is SNHLY and CDR2 is FYNNEI in the germline V gene. The CDR3 is CASTTGANYGYTF. In nucleotides, the CDR3 is TGTGCCAGCACCACCGGAGCTAACTATGGCTACACCTTC.

The CDR3 nucleotides read TGTGCCAGCAGTGGGGGACTAGCGGGAACTAATGAGCAGTTCTTC. Translation gives CASSGGLAGTNEQFF. V is TRBV25-1 and J is TRBJ2-1; 13 nucleotides line up with TRBD2. The V gene end was trimmed by 4 bases and the J gene end by 7 bases; junction bases not matched to a gene: 4. This CDR3 region has 15 residues. Germline V gene lookup returns CDR1 MGHDK and CDR2 SYGVNS.

The chain couples TRBV5-6 to TRBJ2-3, with TRBD1 matching over 9 bases. The V segment lost 0 bases and the J segment 4 bases; nucleotides outside the gene matches: 6. CDR3 size: 16 residues. CDR1 is SGHDT, CDR2 YYEEEE, per germline. CDR3 DNA sequence: TGTGCCAGCAGCTTGGGGTGGGGGGACAGGGCAGATACGCAGTATTTT. It codes for CASSLGWGDRADTQYF. Supplemented by reference TRBV5-6 and TRBJ2-3, the full variable domain reads DAGVTQSPTHLIKTRGQQVTLRCSPKSGHDTVSWYQQALGQGPQFIFQYYEEEERQRGNFPDRFSGHQFPNYSSELNVNALLLGDSALYLCASSLGWGDRADTQYFGPGTRLTVL.

This chain uses TRBV5-1 with TRBJ2-5, with 7 bases lining up with TRBD2. Germline V gives CDR1 SGHRS, CDR2 YFSETQ. This CDR3 is built from 16 residues. Losses at the gene ends were 0 bases for V and 4 bases for J; bases not matched to a gene: 9. This CDR3 reads CASSLVLAGTGETQYF. The CDR3 bases are TGCGCCAGCAGCTTGGTCTTAGCGGGTACGGGAGAGACCCAGTACTTC. The variable domain in full, completed from reference TRBV5-1 and TRBJ2-5, reads KAGVTQTPRYLIKTRGQQVTLSCSPISGHRSVSWYQQTPGQGLQFLFEYFSETQRNKGNFPGRFSGRQFSNSRSEMNVSTLELGDSALYLCASSLVLAGTGETQYFGPGTRLLVL.

This chain uses TRBV6-1 with TRBJ1-1; D not resolved. There are 15 residues in the CDR3. CDR1 and CDR2 (germline): MNHNS, SASEGT. V shed 7 bases and J shed 6 bases, with 21 bases lying between them. This chain's CDR3 is CASTPQVGRRAEAFF. CDR3 coding DNA: TGTGCCAGCACCCCTCAGGTAGGAAGACGAGCTGAAGCTTTCTTT.

The V call is TRBV15, the J call TRBJ1-5; TRBD1 is a possible D gene (5 bases). From germline, CDR1 is LNHNV and CDR2 YYDKDF (reference sequence). V was clipped by 3 bases and J by 0 bases, with 15 bases between them. The CDR3 length is 17 residues. CDR3 sequence: CATSRGGHLTSNQPQHF. The CDR3 region has the DNA TGTGCCACCAGCAGGGGCGGACATCTTACTAGCAATCAGCCCCAGCATTTT.